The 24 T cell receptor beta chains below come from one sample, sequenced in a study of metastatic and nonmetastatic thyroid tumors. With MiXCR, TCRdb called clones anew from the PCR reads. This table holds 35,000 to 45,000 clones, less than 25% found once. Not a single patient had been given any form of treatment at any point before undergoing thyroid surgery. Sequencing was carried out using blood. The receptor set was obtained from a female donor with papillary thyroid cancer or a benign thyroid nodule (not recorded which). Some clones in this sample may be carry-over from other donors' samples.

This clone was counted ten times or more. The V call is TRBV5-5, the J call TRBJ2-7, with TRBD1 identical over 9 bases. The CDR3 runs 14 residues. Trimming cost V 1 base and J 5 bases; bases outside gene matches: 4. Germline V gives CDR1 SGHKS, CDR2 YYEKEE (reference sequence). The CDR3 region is CASSLWDRDHEQYF. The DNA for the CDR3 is TGTGCCAGCAGCTTGTGGGACAGGGACCACGAGCAGTACTTC. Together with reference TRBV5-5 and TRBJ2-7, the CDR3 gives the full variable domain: DAGVTQSPTHLIKTRGQQVTLRCSPISGHKSVSWYQQVLGQGPQFIFQYYEKEERGRGNFPDRFSARQFPNYSSELNVNALLLGDSALYLCASSLWDRDHEQYFGPGTRLTVT.

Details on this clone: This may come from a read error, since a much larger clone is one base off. CDR3: CAISGPPVNPRSLETQYF. CDR3 nucleotide sequence: TGTGCCATCAGTGGTCCACCGGTGAATCCTCGTTCCCTAGAGACCCAGTACTTC. The V gene is TRBV10-3, the J gene TRBJ2-5, with D uncertain. Germline assignment: CDR1 ENHRY and CDR2 SYGVKD. V was clipped by 4 bases and J by 4 bases, with 25 bases between them. The CDR3 runs to 18 residues.

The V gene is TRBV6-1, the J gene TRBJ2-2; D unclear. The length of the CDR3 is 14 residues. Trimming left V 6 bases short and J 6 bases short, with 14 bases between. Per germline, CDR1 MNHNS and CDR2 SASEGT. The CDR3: CASRVLGEPGELFF. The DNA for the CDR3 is TGTGCCAGCAGGGTTCTTGGCGAGCCCGGGGAGCTGTTTTTT.

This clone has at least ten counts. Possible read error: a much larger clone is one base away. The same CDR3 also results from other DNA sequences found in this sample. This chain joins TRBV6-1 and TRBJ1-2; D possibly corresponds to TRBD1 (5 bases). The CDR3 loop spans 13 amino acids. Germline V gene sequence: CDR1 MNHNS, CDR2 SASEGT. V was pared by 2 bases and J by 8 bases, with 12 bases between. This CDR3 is CASSELRGSGYTF. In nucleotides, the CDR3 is TGTGCCAGCAGTGAACTGCGGGGGAGCGGCTACACCTTC.

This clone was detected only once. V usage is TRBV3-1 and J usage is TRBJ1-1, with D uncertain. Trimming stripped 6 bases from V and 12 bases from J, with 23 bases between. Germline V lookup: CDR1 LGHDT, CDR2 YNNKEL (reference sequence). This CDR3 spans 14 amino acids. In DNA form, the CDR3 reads TGTGCCAGCAGTCAAAACGGTGGACCTCTTAACCCTTTCTTT. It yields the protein CASSQNGGPLNPFF.

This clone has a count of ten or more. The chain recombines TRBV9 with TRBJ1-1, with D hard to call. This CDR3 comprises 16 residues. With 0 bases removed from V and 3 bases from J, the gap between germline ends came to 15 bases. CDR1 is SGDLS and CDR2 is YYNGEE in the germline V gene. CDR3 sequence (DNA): TGTGCCAGCAGCGTAGAGAGTGGGTTCTTGGACACTGAAGCTTTCTTT. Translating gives CASSVESGFLDTEAFF.

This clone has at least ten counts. The CDR3 protein is CAWTTRGTYEQYF. CDR3 nucleotide sequence: TGTGCCTGGACGACGCGGGGAACCTACGAGCAGTACTTC. The gene calls are TRBV30 and TRBJ2-7; D perhaps matches TRBD2 (6 bases). The CDR3 sequence is 13 residues long. The V gene lost 4 bases and the J gene lost 2 bases, with 12 bases spanning the gap. CDR1 GTSNPN and CDR2 SVGIG come from the germline V gene (reference sequence).

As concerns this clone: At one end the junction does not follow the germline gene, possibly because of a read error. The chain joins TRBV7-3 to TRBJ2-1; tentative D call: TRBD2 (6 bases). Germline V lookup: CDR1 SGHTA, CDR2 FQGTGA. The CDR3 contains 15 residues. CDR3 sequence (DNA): TGTGCCAGCAGCTTACTAGCTGGAGGGTACAATGAGCAGCTCTTC. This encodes CASSLLAGGYNEQLF.

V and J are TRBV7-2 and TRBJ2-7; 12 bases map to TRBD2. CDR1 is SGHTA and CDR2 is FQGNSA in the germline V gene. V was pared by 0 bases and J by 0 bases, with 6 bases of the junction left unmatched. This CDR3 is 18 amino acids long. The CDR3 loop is CASSLAGTSGPISYEQYF. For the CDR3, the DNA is TGTGCCAGCAGCTTAGCCGGGACTAGCGGGCCAATCTCCTACGAGCAGTACTTC.

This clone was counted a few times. The chain's CDR3 is CASSRGDLFF. CDR3 nucleotides: TGTGCCAGCAGCAGAGGTGATCTGTTTTTT. The chain is built from TRBV6-1 and TRBJ2-2; D remains unclear. Trimming cost V 6 bases and J 14 bases, with 10 bases left between them. CDR3 length equals 10 residues. The V gene's germline CDR1 is MNHNS and CDR2 SASEGT.

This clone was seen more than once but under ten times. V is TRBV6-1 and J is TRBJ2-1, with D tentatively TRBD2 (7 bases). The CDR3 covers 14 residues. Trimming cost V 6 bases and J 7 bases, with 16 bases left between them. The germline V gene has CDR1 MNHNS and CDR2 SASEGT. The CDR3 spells CASRPQGGKNEQFF. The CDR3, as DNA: TGTGCCAGCAGGCCACAGGGAGGGAAGAATGAGCAGTTCTTC.

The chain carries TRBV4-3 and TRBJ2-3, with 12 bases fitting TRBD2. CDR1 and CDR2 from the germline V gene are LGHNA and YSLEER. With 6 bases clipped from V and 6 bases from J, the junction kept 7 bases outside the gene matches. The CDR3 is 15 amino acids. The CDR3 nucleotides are TGCGCCAGCAGTACTCTAGCGGGAGGGCCGGATACGCAGTATTTT. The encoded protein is CASSTLAGGPDTQYF.

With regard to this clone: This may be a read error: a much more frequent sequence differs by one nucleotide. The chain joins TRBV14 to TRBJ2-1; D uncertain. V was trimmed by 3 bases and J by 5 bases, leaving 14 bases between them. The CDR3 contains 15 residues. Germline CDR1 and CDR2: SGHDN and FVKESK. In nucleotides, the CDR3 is TGTGCCAGCAGCCATCCCCCGTGGAGAGACAATGAGCAGTTCTTC. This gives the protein CASSHPPWRDNEQFF.

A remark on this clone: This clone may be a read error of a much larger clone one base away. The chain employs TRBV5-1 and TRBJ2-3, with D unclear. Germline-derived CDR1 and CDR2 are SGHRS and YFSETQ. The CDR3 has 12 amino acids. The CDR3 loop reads CVSSLKTDTQYF. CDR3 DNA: TGCGTCAGCAGCTTGAAAACAGATACGCAGTATTTT.

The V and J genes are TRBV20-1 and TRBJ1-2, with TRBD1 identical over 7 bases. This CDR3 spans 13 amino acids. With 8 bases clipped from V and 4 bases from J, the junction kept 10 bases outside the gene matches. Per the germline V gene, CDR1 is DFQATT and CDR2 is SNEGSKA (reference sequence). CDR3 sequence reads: CSTRDSFVYGYTF. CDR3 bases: TGCAGTACACGGGACAGCTTTGTCTATGGCTACACCTTC.

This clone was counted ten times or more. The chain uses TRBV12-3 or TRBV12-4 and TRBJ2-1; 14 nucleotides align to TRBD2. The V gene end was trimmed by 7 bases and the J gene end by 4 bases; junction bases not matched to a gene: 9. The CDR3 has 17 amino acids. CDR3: CASNPTSGRAWYNEQFF. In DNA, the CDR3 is TGTGCCAGCAACCCGACTAGCGGGAGGGCCTGGTACAATGAGCAGTTCTTC.

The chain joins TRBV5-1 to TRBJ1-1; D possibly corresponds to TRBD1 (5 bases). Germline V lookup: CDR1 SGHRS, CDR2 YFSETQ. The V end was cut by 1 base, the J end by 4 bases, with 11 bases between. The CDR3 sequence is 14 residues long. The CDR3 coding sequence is TGCGCCAGCAGCTTGCGGCGGGGGGGCACTGAAGCTTTCTTT. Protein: CASSLRRGGTEAFF.

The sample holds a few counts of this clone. The CDR3 DNA reads as TGTGCCAGCAGTTACGCTGGGGAGACCCAGTACTTC. Its protein product is CASSYAGETQYF. The chain couples TRBV6-2 or TRBV6-3 to TRBJ2-5, with D unclear. This CDR3 contains 12 residues. Germline V gene sequence: CDR1 MNHEY, CDR2 SVGEGT. V shed 2 bases and J shed 5 bases, with 6 bases lying between them.

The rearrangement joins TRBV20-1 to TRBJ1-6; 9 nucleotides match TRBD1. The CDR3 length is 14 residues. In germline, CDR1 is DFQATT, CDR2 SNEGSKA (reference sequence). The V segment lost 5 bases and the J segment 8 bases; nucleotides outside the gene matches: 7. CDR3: CSAWDRVPYSPLHF. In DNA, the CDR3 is TGCAGTGCTTGGGACAGGGTTCCGTATTCACCCCTCCACTTT.

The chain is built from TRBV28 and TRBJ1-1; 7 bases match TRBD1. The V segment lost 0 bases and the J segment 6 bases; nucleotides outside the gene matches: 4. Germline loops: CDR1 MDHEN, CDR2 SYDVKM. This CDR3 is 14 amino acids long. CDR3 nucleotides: TGTGCCAGCAGTTTATGGACAGGGCGCGCTGAAGCTTTCTTT. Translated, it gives CASSLWTGRAEAFF.

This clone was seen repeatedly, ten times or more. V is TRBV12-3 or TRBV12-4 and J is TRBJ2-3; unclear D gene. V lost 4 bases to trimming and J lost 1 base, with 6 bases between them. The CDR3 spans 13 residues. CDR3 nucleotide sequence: TGTGCCAGCAGTTCGTACCGCACAGATACGCAGTATTTT. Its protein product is CASSSYRTDTQYF.

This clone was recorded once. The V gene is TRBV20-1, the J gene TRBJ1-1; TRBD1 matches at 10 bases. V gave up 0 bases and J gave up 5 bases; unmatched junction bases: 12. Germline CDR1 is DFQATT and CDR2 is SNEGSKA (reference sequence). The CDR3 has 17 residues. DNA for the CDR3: TGCAGTGCTAGAGATGAGACAGGGGGCGACACGGGGACTGAAGCTTTCTTT. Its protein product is CSARDETGGDTGTEAFF.

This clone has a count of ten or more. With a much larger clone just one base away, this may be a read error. CDR3 loop: CASSRQGDTDTQYF. The CDR3 bases are TGTGCCAGCAGCCGACAGGGGGACACAGATACGCAGTATTTT. The V call is TRBV3-1, the J call TRBJ2-3; TRBD1 aligns across 9 bases. CDR1 LGHDT and CDR2 YNNKEL come from the germline V gene (reference sequence). The ends lost 4 bases at V and 2 bases at J; junction bases unmatched: 1. The CDR3 spans 14 residues.

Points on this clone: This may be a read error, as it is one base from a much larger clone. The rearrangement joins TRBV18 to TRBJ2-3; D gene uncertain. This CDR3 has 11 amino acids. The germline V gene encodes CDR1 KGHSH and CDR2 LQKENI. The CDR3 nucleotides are TGTGTCAGCTCATCCCAAGATACGCAGTATTTT. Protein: CVSSSQDTQYF.